This TCR beta chain was captured in a study of CXCR3-negative and CXCR3-positive naive CD8 T cells. About this clonotype itself: What it recognizes is unknown.

General study points: In CXCR3-positive naive cells, the TRB CDR3s were more hydrophobic than in CXCR3-negative naive cells. CXCR3 levels fell partly with cryopreservation; most assays relied on fresh PBMCs. TRB CDR3 properties were used to infer TCR strength, and surface CD5 was comparable between naive subsets.

The study made its TRB cDNA libraries by 5' RACE, adding UMI labels. Reanalyzing the 5' RACE reads, TCRdb keeps one entry per CDR3 protein, without DNA. Recorded for this sample: 95,000 to 100,000 distinct CDR3 sequences. Identification of naive CD8+ T cells rested on CD45RO-CCR7+CD27+CD95- status. This CDR3 is built from 11 residues. Per germline, CDR1 SNHLY and CDR2 FYNNEI. The sample consisted of naive CXCR3+ CD8+ T cells from blood. Indicated subset: CD45RO-CCR7+CD27+CD95- naive CD8+ T cells expressing CXCR3 (TNR3+). The TCR was taken from a human donor in good health. Some clones in this sample may be carry-over from other donors' samples. The chain combines TRBV2 with TRBJ1-1; TCRdb reports TRBD1, a call that lacks DNA to check it against. The CDR3 reads CASSGTEEAFF.